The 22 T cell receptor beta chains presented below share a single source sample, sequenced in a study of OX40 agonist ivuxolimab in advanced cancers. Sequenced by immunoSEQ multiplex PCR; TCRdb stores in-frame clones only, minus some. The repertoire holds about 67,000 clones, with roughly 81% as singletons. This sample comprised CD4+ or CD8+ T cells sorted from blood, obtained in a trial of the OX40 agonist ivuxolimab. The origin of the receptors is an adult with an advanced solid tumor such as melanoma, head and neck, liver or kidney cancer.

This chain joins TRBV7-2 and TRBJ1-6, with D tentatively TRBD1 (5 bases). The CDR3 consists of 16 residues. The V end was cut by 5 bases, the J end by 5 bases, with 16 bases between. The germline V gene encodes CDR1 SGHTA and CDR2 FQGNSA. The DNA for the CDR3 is TGTGCCAGCAGCGCCGCCCCCGGGACCGATAATTCACCCCTCCACTTT. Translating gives CASSAAPGTDNSPLHF.

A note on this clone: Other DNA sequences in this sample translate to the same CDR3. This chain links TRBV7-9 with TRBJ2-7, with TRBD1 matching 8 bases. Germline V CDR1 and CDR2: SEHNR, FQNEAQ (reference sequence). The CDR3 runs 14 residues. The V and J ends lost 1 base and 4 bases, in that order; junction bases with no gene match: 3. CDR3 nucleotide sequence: TGTGCCAGCAGCTTAGGGACAGGGTCTTACGAGCAGTACTTC. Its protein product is CASSLGTGSYEQYF.

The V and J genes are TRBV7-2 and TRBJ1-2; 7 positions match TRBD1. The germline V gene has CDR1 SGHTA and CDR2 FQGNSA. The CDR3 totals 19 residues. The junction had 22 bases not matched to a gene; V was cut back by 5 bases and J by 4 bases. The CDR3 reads CASSQTGGTAYNKGYGYTF. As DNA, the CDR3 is TGTGCCAGCAGCCAAACGGGCGGGACAGCCTATAACAAGGGCTATGGCTACACCTTC.

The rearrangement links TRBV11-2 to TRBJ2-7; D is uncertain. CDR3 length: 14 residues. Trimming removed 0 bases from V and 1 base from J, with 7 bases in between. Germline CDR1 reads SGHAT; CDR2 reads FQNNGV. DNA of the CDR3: TGTGCCAGCAGCTTAGAGGTCGGTTCCTACGAGCAGTACTTC. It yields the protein CASSLEVGSYEQYF.

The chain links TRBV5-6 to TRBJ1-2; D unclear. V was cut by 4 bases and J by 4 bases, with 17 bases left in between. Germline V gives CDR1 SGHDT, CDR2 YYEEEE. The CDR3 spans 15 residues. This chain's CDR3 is CASSLLTGWAYGYTF. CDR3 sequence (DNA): TGTGCCAGCAGCCTACTTACGGGATGGGCCTATGGCTACACCTTC. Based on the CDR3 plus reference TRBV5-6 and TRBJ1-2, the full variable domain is DAGVTQSPTHLIKTRGQQVTLRCSPKSGHDTVSWYQQALGQGPQFIFQYYEEEERQRGNFPDRFSGHQFPNYSSELNVNALLLGDSALYLCASSLLTGWAYGYTFGSGTRLTVV.

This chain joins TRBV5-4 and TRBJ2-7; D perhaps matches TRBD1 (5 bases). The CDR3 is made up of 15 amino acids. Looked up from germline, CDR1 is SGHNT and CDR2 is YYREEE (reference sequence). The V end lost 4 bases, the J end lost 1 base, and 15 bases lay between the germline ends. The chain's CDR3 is CASSPDTMGSYEQYF. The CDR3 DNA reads TGTGCCAGCAGCCCGGACACTATGGGATCCTACGAGCAGTACTTC.

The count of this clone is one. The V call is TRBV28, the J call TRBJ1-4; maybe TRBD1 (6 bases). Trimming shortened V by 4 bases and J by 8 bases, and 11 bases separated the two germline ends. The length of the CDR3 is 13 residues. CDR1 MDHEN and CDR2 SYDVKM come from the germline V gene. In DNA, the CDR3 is TGTGCCAGCAGTTCCCCGGACAGCGAAAAACTGTTTTTT. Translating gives CASSSPDSEKLFF.

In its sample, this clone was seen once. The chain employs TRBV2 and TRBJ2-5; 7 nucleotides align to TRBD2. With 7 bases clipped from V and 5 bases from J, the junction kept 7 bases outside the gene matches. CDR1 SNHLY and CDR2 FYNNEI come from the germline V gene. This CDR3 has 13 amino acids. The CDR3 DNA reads TGTGCCAGCAAAGGGAGGGGAGGGGAGACCCAGTACTTC. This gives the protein CASKGRGGETQYF.

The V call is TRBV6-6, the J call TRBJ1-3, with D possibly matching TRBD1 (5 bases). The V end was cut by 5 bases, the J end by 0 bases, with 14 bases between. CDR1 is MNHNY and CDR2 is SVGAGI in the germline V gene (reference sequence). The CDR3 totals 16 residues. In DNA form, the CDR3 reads TGTGCCAGCAGTCCCGGGACGCAACACTCTGGAAACACCATATATTTT. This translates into CASSPGTQHSGNTIYF.

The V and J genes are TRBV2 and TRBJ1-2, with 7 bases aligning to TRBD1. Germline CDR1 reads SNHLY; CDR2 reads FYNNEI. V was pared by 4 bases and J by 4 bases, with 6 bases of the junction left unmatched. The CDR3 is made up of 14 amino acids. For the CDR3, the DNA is TGTGCCAGCAGTGCAGACAGGGACGCCTATGGCTACACCTTC. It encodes CASSADRDAYGYTF.

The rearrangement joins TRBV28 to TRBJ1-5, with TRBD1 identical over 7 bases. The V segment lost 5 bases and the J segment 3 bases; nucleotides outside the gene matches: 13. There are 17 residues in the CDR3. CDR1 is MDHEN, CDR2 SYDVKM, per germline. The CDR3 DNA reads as TGTGCCAGCAGTCTCACGACAGGGCGATTCGACAATCAGCCCCAGCATTTT. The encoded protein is CASSLTTGRFDNQPQHF. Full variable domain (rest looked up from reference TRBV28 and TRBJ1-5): DVKVTQSSRYLVKRTGEKVFLECVQDMDHENMFWYRQDPGLGLRLIYFSYDVKMKEKGDIPEGYSVSREKKERFSLILESASTNQTSMYLCASSLTTGRFDNQPQHFGDGTRLSIL.

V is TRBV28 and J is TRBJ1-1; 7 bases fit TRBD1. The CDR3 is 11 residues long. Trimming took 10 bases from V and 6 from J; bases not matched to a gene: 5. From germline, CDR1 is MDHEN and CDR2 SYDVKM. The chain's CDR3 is CAILGQSEAFF. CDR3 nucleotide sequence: TGTGCCATTCTGGGACAGTCTGAAGCTTTCTTT.

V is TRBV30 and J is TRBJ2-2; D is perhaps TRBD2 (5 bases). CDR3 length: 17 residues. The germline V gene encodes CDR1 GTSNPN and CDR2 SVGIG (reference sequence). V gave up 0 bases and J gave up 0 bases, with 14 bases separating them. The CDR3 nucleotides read TGTGCCTGGAGTGTGGGGAGCCTCCCTGCGAACACCGGGGAGCTGTTTTTT. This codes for CAWSVGSLPANTGELFF.

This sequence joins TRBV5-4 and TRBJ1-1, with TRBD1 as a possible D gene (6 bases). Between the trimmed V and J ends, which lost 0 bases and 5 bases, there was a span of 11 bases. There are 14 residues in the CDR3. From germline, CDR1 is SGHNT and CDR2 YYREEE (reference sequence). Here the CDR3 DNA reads TGTGCCAGCAGCTTGGGAGGGGGGCGGACTGAAGCTTTCTTT. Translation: CASSLGGGRTEAFF.

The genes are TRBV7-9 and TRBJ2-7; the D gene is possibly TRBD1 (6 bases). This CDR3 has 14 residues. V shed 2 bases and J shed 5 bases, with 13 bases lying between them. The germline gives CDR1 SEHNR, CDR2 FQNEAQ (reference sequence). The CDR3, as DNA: TGTGCCAGCAGCTTATTTCAGGGGACGGACGAGCAGTACTTC. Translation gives CASSLFQGTDEQYF.

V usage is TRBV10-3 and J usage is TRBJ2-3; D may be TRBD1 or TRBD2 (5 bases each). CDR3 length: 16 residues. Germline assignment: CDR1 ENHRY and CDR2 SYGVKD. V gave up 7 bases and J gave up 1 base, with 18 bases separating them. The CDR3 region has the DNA TGTGCCATCAAGCAGGAACCGGGACGTGGCACAGATACGCAGTATTTT. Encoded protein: CAIKQEPGRGTDTQYF.

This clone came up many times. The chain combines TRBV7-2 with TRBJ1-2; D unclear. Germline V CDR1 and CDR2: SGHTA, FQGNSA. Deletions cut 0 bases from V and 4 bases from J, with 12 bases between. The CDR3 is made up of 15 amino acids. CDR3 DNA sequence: TGTGCCAGCAGCTTAGCGGGCACACAGATCTATGGCTACACCTTC. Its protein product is CASSLAGTQIYGYTF.

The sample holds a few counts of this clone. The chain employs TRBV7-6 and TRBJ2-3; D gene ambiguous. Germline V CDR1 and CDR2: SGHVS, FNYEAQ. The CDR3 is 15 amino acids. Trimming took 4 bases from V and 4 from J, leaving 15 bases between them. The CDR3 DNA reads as TGTGCCAGCAGCTCCTACCAGCTTGTGGCAGATACGCAGTATTTT. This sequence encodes CASSSYQLVADTQYF.

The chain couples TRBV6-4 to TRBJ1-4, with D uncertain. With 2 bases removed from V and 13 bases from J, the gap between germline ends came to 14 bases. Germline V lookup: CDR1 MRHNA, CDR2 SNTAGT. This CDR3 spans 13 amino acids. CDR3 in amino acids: CASSDRARYGLFF. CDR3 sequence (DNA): TGTGCCAGCAGTGACAGGGCCCGTTACGGACTGTTTTTT.

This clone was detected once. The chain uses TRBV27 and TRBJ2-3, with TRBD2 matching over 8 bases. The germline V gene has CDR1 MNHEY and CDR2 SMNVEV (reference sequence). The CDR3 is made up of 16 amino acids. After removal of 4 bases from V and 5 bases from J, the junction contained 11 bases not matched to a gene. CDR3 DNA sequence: TGTGCCAGCAGTTCCCCCGCGGGAGGAGGGGGAGATACGCAGTATTTT. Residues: CASSSPAGGGGDTQYF.

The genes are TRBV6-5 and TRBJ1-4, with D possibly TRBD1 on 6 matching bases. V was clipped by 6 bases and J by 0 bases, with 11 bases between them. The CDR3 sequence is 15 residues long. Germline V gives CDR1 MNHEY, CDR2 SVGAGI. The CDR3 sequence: CASRQRQATNEKLFF. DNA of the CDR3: TGTGCCAGCAGGCAAAGACAGGCAACTAATGAAAAACTGTTTTTT.

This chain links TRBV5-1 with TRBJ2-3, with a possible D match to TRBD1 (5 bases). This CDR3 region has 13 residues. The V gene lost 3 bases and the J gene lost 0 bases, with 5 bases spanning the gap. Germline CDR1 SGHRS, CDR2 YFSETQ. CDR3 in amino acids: CASSSGSTDTQYF. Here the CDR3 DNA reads TGCGCCAGCAGCTCAGGGAGCACAGATACGCAGTATTTT.